The 20 T cell receptor beta chains below come from one sample, sequenced in a study of vaccination and CD4 T cells after COVID-19. Antigens of these TCRs are unknown. Treatment here: 10-day PBMC culture with coronavirus spike peptide pools or control peptides (ViraFEST assay). Sequencing of DNA taken from cultured CD4+ T cells relied on the Oncomine TCR Beta short-read assay. Each CDR3 protein is one row after TCRdb ran MiXCR on the PCR reads. The repertoire has around 14,000 distinct CDR3 sequences, 55% of them found once; the top ten carry roughly 8.4%. The sequenced sample was CD4+ T cells from blood, cultured in vitro, obtained before SARS-CoV-2 vaccination. These receptors were collected from a human donor who had recovered from COVID-19.

This clonotype has only a few counts. The V gene is TRBV20-1, the J gene TRBJ2-3; 7 bases align to TRBD2. The CDR3 covers 14 residues. CDR1 DFQATT and CDR2 SNEGSKA come from the germline V gene (reference sequence). V was pared by 1 base and J by 2 bases, with 3 bases of the junction left unmatched. The CDR3 protein is CSARASGTTDTQYF. The CDR3 region has the DNA TGCAGTGCTAGAGCCAGCGGGACCACAGATACGCAGTATTTT.

This clonotype occurred a few times. The chain uses TRBV20-1 and TRBJ1-5, with TRBD1 matching over 7 bases. The ends lost 6 bases at V and 3 bases at J; junction bases unmatched: 8. The CDR3 loop spans 14 amino acids. Germline CDR1 and CDR2: DFQATT and SNEGSKA (reference sequence). The CDR3 reads CSARGTVINQPQHF. CDR3 DNA: TGCAGTGCAAGGGGGACAGTAATCAATCAGCCCCAGCATTTT.

V and J are TRBV20-1 and TRBJ2-7, with no clear D. The CDR3 has 14 residues. The V gene lost 0 bases and the J gene lost 7 bases, with 16 bases spanning the gap. Germline CDR1 DFQATT, CDR2 SNEGSKA (reference sequence). The CDR3 DNA sequence: TGCAGTGCTAGAGAACCCCCCCAGCTCCGGGAGCAGTACTTC. It is translated as CSAREPPQLREQYF.

V usage is TRBV7-8 and J usage is TRBJ2-3; D may be TRBD2 (5 bases). Trimming stripped 7 bases from V and 3 bases from J, with 17 bases between. The CDR3 runs 15 residues. The germline V gene encodes CDR1 SGHVS and CDR2 FQNEAQ. The DNA of the CDR3 is TGTGCCAGCATCGACTCCGGCGGGCCTACAGATACGCAGTATTTT. Protein sequence: CASIDSGGPTDTQYF.

The genes are TRBV28 and TRBJ1-1; D is possibly TRBD1 (5 bases). The CDR3 runs to 14 residues. Germline CDR1 and CDR2: MDHEN and SYDVKM. V was pared by 6 bases and J by 4 bases, with 15 bases between. The CDR3 protein is CASRRRQWSTEAFF. The CDR3 bases are TGTGCCAGCAGACGGAGACAGTGGTCCACTGAAGCTTTCTTT.

The chain links TRBV4-2 to TRBJ1-1; no definite D call. With 0 bases removed from V and 2 bases from J, the gap between germline ends came to 7 bases. Looked up from germline, CDR1 is LGHNA and CDR2 is YNFKEQ. The CDR3 covers 14 residues. Here the CDR3 DNA reads TGTGCCAGCAGCCAAGACGGATTTAACACTGAAGCTTTCTTT. As protein: CASSQDGFNTEAFF.

This clonotype was observed once. The rearrangement links TRBV21-1 to TRBJ2-3; whether TRBD1, the table's D call, matches the DNA was not checked. TRBV21-1 is listed as a pseudogene. The CDR3 totals 14 residues. The CDR3 here is CAYTMGRGTDTQYF. The CDR3 nucleotides are TGTGCCTACACAATGGGCAGGGGGACAGATACGCAGTATTTT.

The chain joins TRBV12-3 or TRBV12-4 to TRBJ2-1; D is perhaps TRBD2 (5 bases). The CDR3 has 12 residues. V was shortened by 6 bases and J by 11 bases, with 14 bases between the two germline ends. The CDR3 loop is CASRRTGPQQFF. CDR3 DNA: TGTGCCAGCAGGCGGACTGGGCCACAGCAGTTCTTC.

The chain couples TRBV6-1 to TRBJ2-5, with TRBD2 matching over 14 bases. Germline CDR1 MNHNS, CDR2 SASEGT. The CDR3 length is 16 residues. After removal of 7 bases from V and 6 bases from J, the junction contained 10 bases not matched to a gene. CDR3 coding DNA: TGTGCCAGCACCGCGACTAGCGGGAGGGCAGGAAAGACCCAGTACTTC. Translated: CASTATSGRAGKTQYF.

V gene TRBV27 combines with J gene TRBJ1-1, with D perhaps matching TRBD1 (6 bases). The CDR3 sequence is 15 residues long. From germline, CDR1 is MNHEY and CDR2 SMNVEV (reference sequence). V was shortened by 4 bases and J by 1 base, with 13 bases between the two germline ends. CDR3 coding DNA: TGTGCCAGCAGTTGGGAGGGCAGGGGGAACACTGAAGCTTTCTTT. This translates into CASSWEGRGNTEAFF.

The chain uses TRBV6-2 or TRBV6-3 and TRBJ1-2; D uncertain. The length of the CDR3 is 15 residues. Germline CDR1 is MNHEY and CDR2 is SVGEGT. Between the trimmed V and J ends, which lost 6 bases and 4 bases, there was a span of 18 bases. The CDR3, as DNA: TGTGCCAGCAGACCAACTTTTGTGCAGGTCTATGGCTACACCTTC. Protein sequence: CASRPTFVQVYGYTF.

A note on this clonotype: An end of the junction does not agree with germline; a read error may underlie this. The V gene is TRBV6-5, the J gene TRBJ2-1; maybe TRBD2 (6 bases). The CDR3 totals 14 residues. Germline V CDR1 and CDR2: MNHEY, SVGAGI. Here the CDR3 DNA reads TGTGCCAGCAGTGACTCGGGGGATTACAATGAGCAGTTCTTC. This translates into CASSDSGDYNEQFF.

This CDR3 is CASSPGGNYGYTF. Written as DNA, the CDR3 is TGTGCCAGCAGTCCCGGGGGGAACTATGGCTACACCTTC. V is TRBV6-1 and J is TRBJ1-2, with D perhaps TRBD1 (5 bases). CDR1 and CDR2 from the germline V gene are MNHNS and SASEGT. The CDR3 contains 13 residues. Trimming removed 5 bases from V and 2 bases from J, with 9 bases in between.

The chain combines TRBV15 with TRBJ1-1; D is possibly TRBD1 (5 bases). The CDR3 totals 15 residues. V was clipped by 1 base and J by 0 bases, with 9 bases between them. CDR1 LNHNV and CDR2 YYDKDF come from the germline V gene (reference sequence). The CDR3, as DNA: TGTGCCACCAGCAGAGCGGGGACTGTGAACACTGAAGCTTTCTTT. Amino acids: CATSRAGTVNTEAFF.

CDR3 amino acids: CASSPRAQREFPGELFF. The CDR3 bases are TGTGCCAGCAGCCCCCGCGCTCAGCGGGAGTTCCCCGGGGAGCTGTTTTTT. The chain joins TRBV7-8 to TRBJ2-2, with 8 bases aligning to TRBD2. Germline CDR1 is SGHVS and CDR2 is FQNEAQ. The CDR3 length is 17 residues. V lost 5 bases to trimming and J lost 6 bases; unmatched junction nucleotides: 14.

A word on this clonotype: Lacking the conserved final phenylalanine or tryptophan, this CDR3 likely reflects a read error. V usage is TRBV28 and J usage is TRBJ2-7, with D hard to call. Per germline, CDR1 MDHEN and CDR2 SYDVKM. Trimming stripped 5 bases from V and 4 bases from J, with 3 bases between. This CDR3 comprises 10 residues. CDR3 in DNA: TGTGCCAGCAGTGGTTACGAGCAGTACTCC. This codes for CASSGYEQYS.

The chain is built from TRBV2 and TRBJ1-5; a weak D match, TRBD1 (5 bases). Germline loops: CDR1 SNHLY, CDR2 FYNNEI. V lost 4 bases and J lost 4, with 8 bases in between. The CDR3 extends over 13 amino acids. The CDR3 loop is CASSGQPNQPQHF. DNA of the CDR3: TGTGCCAGCAGTGGACAGCCAAATCAGCCCCAGCATTTT.

This chain connects TRBV7-2 to TRBJ1-4; 7 bases fit TRBD1. Germline V gene data show CDR1 as SGHTA and CDR2 as FQGNSA. V shed 1 base, J shed 3 bases, and the junction held 2 bases outside the gene matches. The CDR3 length is 15 residues. The CDR3 protein is CASSLDRGANEKLFF. CDR3 DNA sequence: TGTGCCAGCAGCTTAGACAGGGGAGCTAATGAAAAACTGTTTTTT.

The chain uses TRBV20-1 and TRBJ2-3; tentatively, D is TRBD2 (5 bases). CDR1 and CDR2 from the germline V gene are DFQATT and SNEGSKA (reference sequence). The CDR3 sequence is 13 residues long. Trimming stripped 5 bases from V and 0 bases from J, with 9 bases between. CDR3 nucleotide sequence: TGCAGTGCTCGAGCGGATAGCACAGATACGCAGTATTTT. Its translation: CSARADSTDTQYF.

The chain employs TRBV18 and TRBJ1-1; 10 nucleotides agree with TRBD1. CDR3 size: 16 residues. The V gene's germline CDR1 is KGHSH and CDR2 LQKENI. V lost 4 bases and J lost 0; bases outside the gene matches: 5. CDR3 sequence (DNA): TGTGCCAGCTCACAGAGACAGGGGGCCATGAACACTGAAGCTTTCTTT. It codes for CASSQRQGAMNTEAFF.